A single sample is the source of the 5 T cell receptor beta chains below, sequenced in a study of blood T cell repertoires in COVID-19. Sequencing used immunoSEQ multiplex PCR; TCRdb keeps in-frame clones, though not all of them. The table has 250,000 or so clones, around 80% seen once; the top ten hold approximately 1.8%. The sequenced sample was PBMCs or T cells enriched from blood (not recorded which). The receptors were gathered from a man aged 55 to 70 who had recovered from COVID-19.

This clone was seen once. This chain uses TRBV5-1 with TRBJ2-1; 9 bases line up with TRBD1. The ends lost 4 bases at V and 3 bases at J; junction bases unmatched: 5. The CDR3 length is 15 residues. In germline, CDR1 is SGHRS, CDR2 YFSETQ. The CDR3 DNA is TGCGCCAGCAGCAGGACAGGGGAAAACTACAATGAGCAGTTCTTC. This codes for CASSRTGENYNEQFF.

This rearrangement joins TRBV29-1 to TRBJ2-3; 11 nucleotides match TRBD1. This CDR3 spans 14 amino acids. The V gene end was trimmed by 4 bases and the J gene end by 4 bases; junction bases not matched to a gene: 4. The germline CDR1 and CDR2 sequences are SQVTM and ANQGSEA. The CDR3 loop reads CSVAGTGGSDTQYF. The CDR3 DNA follows: TGCAGCGTTGCCGGGACAGGGGGATCAGATACGCAGTATTTT.

This clone was observed once. The chain recombines TRBV9 with TRBJ1-1; D might be TRBD1 (6 bases). V lost 6 bases to trimming and J lost 4 bases, with 10 bases between them. CDR3 size: 12 residues. Germline lookup yields CDR1 SGDLS and CDR2 YYNGEE. The chain's CDR3 is CASKGDGTEAFF. CDR3 DNA sequence: TGTGCCAGCAAGGGGGACGGCACTGAAGCTTTCTTT.

Only one count was recorded for this clone. The J gene is TRBJ1-5, the V gene TRBV7-9, with a weak D call TRBD1 (5 bases). Germline assignment: CDR1 SEHNR and CDR2 FQNEAQ (reference sequence). V lost 2 bases and J lost 6, with 11 bases in between. The CDR3 loop spans 14 amino acids. The CDR3 protein is CASSLTGKGQPQHF. The DNA of the CDR3 is TGTGCCAGCAGCTTAACAGGAAAGGGTCAGCCCCAGCATTTT.

This chain connects TRBV7-2 to TRBJ2-7, with D uncertain. From germline, CDR1 is SGHTA and CDR2 FQGNSA. The CDR3 sequence is 14 residues long. With 5 bases removed from V and 4 bases from J, the gap between germline ends came to 15 bases. The CDR3 DNA reads as TGTGCCAGCAGCATACGAAGAGAGAGGTACGAGCAGTACTTC. Translating it yields CASSIRRERYEQYF.